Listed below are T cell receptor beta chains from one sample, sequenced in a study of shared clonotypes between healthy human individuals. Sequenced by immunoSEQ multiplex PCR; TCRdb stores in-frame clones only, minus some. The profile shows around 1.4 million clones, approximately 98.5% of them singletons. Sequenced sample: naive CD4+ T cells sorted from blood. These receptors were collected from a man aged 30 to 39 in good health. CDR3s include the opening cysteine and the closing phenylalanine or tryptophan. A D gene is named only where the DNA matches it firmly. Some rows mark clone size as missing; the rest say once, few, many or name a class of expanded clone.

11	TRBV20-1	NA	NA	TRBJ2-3	TGCAGTGCCAGACTTACAGATACGCAGTATTTT	CSARLTDTQYF
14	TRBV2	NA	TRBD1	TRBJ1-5	TGTGCCAGCAGACCGACAGGGAAGATTCAGCCCCAGCATTTT	CASRPTGKIQPQHF
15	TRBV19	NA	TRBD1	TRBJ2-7	TGTGCCAGTAATCTGCGGGACAGGGGGCCCTACGAGCAGTACTTC	CASNLRDRGPYEQYF
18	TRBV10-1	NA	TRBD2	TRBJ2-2	TGCGCCAGCAGTGAGTCATACTACGGACTAGCGGGAGCCGGGGAGCTGTTTTTT	CASSESYYGLAGAGELFF
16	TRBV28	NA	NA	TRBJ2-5	TGTGCCAGCAGTTCCCTTCAGGGGACGTACCAAGAGACCCAGTACTTC	CASSSLQGTYQETQYF
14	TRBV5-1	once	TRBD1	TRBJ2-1	TGCGCCAGCAGCACCCGGACAGGGGGAAATGAGCAGTTCTTC	CASSTRTGGNEQFF
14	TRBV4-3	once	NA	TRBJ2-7	TGCGCCAGCAGCCCTCCGGGGCGGGGCTACGAGCAGTACTTC	CASSPPGRGYEQYF
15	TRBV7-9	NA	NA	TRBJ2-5	TGTGCCAGCAGCTTAAAGTTAAGGGTTGAAGAGACCCAGTACTTC	CASSLKLRVEETQYF
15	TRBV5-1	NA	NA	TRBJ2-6	TGCGCCAGCAGCTTGGAGAACTCTGGGGCCAACGTCCTGACTTTC	CASSLENSGANVLTF
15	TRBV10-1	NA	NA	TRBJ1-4	TGCGCCAGCAGTGAGGGCATCTCAACTAATGAAAAACTGTTTTTT	CASSEGISTNEKLFF